What follows are 20 T cell receptor beta chains derived from one specimen sequenced in a study of CD8 T cells in Susac syndrome. The authors reverse transcribed about 0.5 to 1 ug RNA with random hexamers. Each CDR3 protein is one row after TCRdb ran MiXCR on the immunoSEQ multiplex PCR reads. This repertoire shows around 80,000 distinct CDR3 sequences, around 93% found once; its top ten account for less than 0.6%. The source material was CD8+ T cells from PBMCs. The origin of the receptors is a human donor with Susac syndrome.

Only one count was recorded for this clonotype. The chain combines TRBV20-1 with TRBJ2-1, with TRBD2 identical over 7 bases. The V gene's germline CDR1 is DFQATT and CDR2 SNEGSKA (reference sequence). Trimming took 2 bases from V and 10 from J; bases not matched to a gene: 11. This CDR3 is built from 14 residues. In DNA, the CDR3 is TGCAGTGCTAGAAGCGGGGAGGTTAGGGGAGAGCAGTTCTTC. This gives the protein CSARSGEVRGEQFF.

The chain has TRBV27 and TRBJ1-2; 7 bases align to TRBD1. The germline V gene has CDR1 MNHEY and CDR2 SMNVEV (reference sequence). The CDR3 extends over 16 amino acids. The V and J ends lost 0 bases and 8 bases, in that order; junction bases with no gene match: 12. The CDR3: CASSLSSRQGIKGYTF. The CDR3 bases are TGTGCCAGCAGTTTATCCTCCCGACAGGGAATAAAGGGCTACACCTTC.

This clonotype was detected only once. The CDR3 coding sequence is TGTGCCAGCAGCTTGACGGGGTACTCAAACTGCACAGATACGCAGTATTTT. Its protein product is CASSLTGYSNCTDTQYF. This rearrangement joins TRBV7-9 to TRBJ2-3; TRBD2 is a possible D gene (5 bases). This CDR3 contains 17 residues. Between the trimmed V and J ends, which lost 3 bases and 1 base, there was a span of 17 bases. Per germline, CDR1 SEHNR and CDR2 FQNEAQ (reference sequence).

The gene calls are TRBV7-9 and TRBJ2-1, with D possibly TRBD1 on 5 matching bases. Trimming pared 2 bases from V and 9 bases from J, leaving 17 bases between. Germline CDR1 is SEHNR and CDR2 is FQNEAQ (reference sequence). This CDR3 region has 15 residues. DNA of the CDR3: TGTGCCAGCAGCTTAACCCCAACGACAGTTGGTGAGCAGTTCTTC. Amino acid sequence: CASSLTPTTVGEQFF.

This rearrangement joins TRBV12-3 or TRBV12-4 to TRBJ1-1; no definite D call. The CDR3 sequence is 12 residues long. Trimming removed 3 bases at V and 0 bases at J, with 2 bases between. CDR3 amino acids: CASSFMNTEAFF. The CDR3 DNA sequence: TGTGCCAGCAGTTTCATGAACACTGAAGCTTTCTTT.

The V and J genes are TRBV7-8 and TRBJ2-1; D is undetermined. This CDR3 has 14 residues. Trimming left V 5 bases short and J 7 bases short, with 15 bases between. Germline assignment: CDR1 SGHVS and CDR2 FQNEAQ. The DNA for the CDR3 is TGTGCCAGCAGCCCTGGACCCCAACGGAATGAGCAGTTCTTC. It yields the protein CASSPGPQRNEQFF.

This chain links TRBV2 with TRBJ1-4; perhaps TRBD1 as D (6 bases). Trimming removed 2 bases at V and 0 bases at J, with 13 bases between. This CDR3 contains 17 residues. The V gene's germline CDR1 is SNHLY and CDR2 FYNNEI. The CDR3 here is CASSEIGGGATNEKLFF. The CDR3 region has the DNA TGTGCCAGCAGTGAAATCGGGGGGGGCGCAACTAATGAAAAACTGTTTTTT.

The chain joins TRBV28 to TRBJ1-5, with TRBD1 matching over 10 bases. This CDR3 spans 16 amino acids. Germline lookup yields CDR1 MDHEN and CDR2 SYDVKM. The V segment lost 4 bases and the J segment 6 bases; nucleotides outside the gene matches: 9. DNA for the CDR3: TGTGCCAGCAGTTCCCGACAGGGGGCGCTTTTTCAGCCCCAGCATTTT. It codes for CASSSRQGALFQPQHF.

This chain links TRBV20-1 with TRBJ1-1, with D uncertain. The CDR3 sequence is 14 residues long. The germline V and J ends were trimmed by 1 base and 2 bases, with 11 bases remaining between them. The germline gives CDR1 DFQATT, CDR2 SNEGSKA (reference sequence). CDR3 sequence (DNA): TGCAGTGCTAGAGGGTCCCTTGGAAACACTGAAGCTTTCTTT. Translated: CSARGSLGNTEAFF.

The rearrangement uses TRBV7-9 and TRBJ1-5; D uncertain. The V gene's germline CDR1 is SEHNR and CDR2 FQNEAQ (reference sequence). V lost 3 bases, J lost 7 bases, and 16 bases lay in between. The CDR3 loop spans 15 amino acids. CDR3 DNA: TGTGCCAGCAGCTTTTCCGGGAAAGAGGGCCAGCCCCAGCATTTT. Residues: CASSFSGKEGQPQHF.

V is TRBV5-6 and J is TRBJ1-2; 9 bases match TRBD1. CDR3 length: 15 residues. Per germline, CDR1 SGHDT and CDR2 YYEEEE. V dropped 4 bases and J dropped 3; count of bases not matched to a gene: 7. CDR3 DNA sequence: TGTGCCAGCAGCCGCGGACAGGGGAGAGACTATGGCTACACCTTC. It yields the protein CASSRGQGRDYGYTF.

The V and J genes are TRBV7-9 and TRBJ1-4; 8 nucleotides line up with TRBD1. Trimming removed 5 bases from V and 4 bases from J; junction bases left unmatched: 9. The length of the CDR3 is 16 residues. Germline loops: CDR1 SEHNR, CDR2 FQNEAQ (reference sequence). CDR3 DNA: TGTGCCAGCAGCCCCTCGTGGACAGGGCTTAATGAAAAACTGTTTTTT. As protein: CASSPSWTGLNEKLFF. The full variable domain, with the rest looked up from reference TRBV7-9 and TRBJ1-4, is DTGVSQNPRHKITKRGQNVTFRCDPISEHNRLYWYRQTLGQGPEFLTYFQNEAQLEKSRLLSDRFSAERPKGSFSTLEIQRTEQGDSAMYLCASSPSWTGLNEKLFFGSGTQLSVL.

The chain employs TRBV3-1 and TRBJ2-2, with 8 bases identical to TRBD2. Per germline, CDR1 LGHDT and CDR2 YNNKEL (reference sequence). The ends lost 1 base at V and 3 bases at J; junction bases unmatched: 7. The CDR3 is made up of 17 amino acids. The CDR3 DNA sequence: TGTGCCAGCAGCCAAGGGCAAGCGGGGGTCCACACCGGGGAGCTGTTTTTT. Translating gives CASSQGQAGVHTGELFF.

The V gene is TRBV7-2, the J gene TRBJ2-1; TRBD1 or TRBD2 may be the D gene (6 bases each). Trimming cost V 0 bases and J 5 bases, with 11 bases left between them. This CDR3 contains 15 residues. CDR1 is SGHTA and CDR2 is FQGNSA in the germline V gene. For the CDR3, the DNA is TGTGCCAGCAGCTTAGCCGGGGGCCCTAACAATGAGCAGTTCTTC. Translated, it gives CASSLAGGPNNEQFF.

The chain uses TRBV7-3 and TRBJ1-1, with TRBD1 identical over 8 bases. The V gene's germline CDR1 is SGHTA and CDR2 FQGTGA. This CDR3 comprises 15 residues. Trimming took 2 bases from V and 1 from J; bases not matched to a gene: 3. CDR3 amino acids: CASSLDRGGNTEAFF. CDR3 DNA: TGTGCCAGCAGCTTAGACAGGGGAGGGAACACTGAAGCTTTCTTT.

V is TRBV13 and J is TRBJ2-1; the match to TRBD1 covers 7 bases. Germline lookup yields CDR1 PRHDT and CDR2 FYEKMQ (reference sequence). V shed 4 bases, J shed 5 bases, and the junction held 8 bases outside the gene matches. There are 15 residues in the CDR3. CDR3 DNA: TGTGCCAGCAGCTCCTGGGGGACAGACCACAATGAGCAGTTCTTC. Translated, it gives CASSSWGTDHNEQFF.

The chain employs TRBV3-1 and TRBJ2-3, with TRBD2 matching 11 bases. Trimming took 4 bases from V and 2 from J; bases not matched to a gene: 5. From germline, CDR1 is LGHDT and CDR2 YNNKEL (reference sequence). The CDR3 length is 16 residues. CDR3 sequence (DNA): TGTGCCAGCAGCCTACTAGCGGGGGCCAACACAGATACGCAGTATTTT. It is translated as CASSLLAGANTDTQYF.

The chain has TRBV30 and TRBJ2-4; 10 bases line up with TRBD1. Germline V gene sequence: CDR1 GTSNPN, CDR2 SVGIG (reference sequence). The CDR3 contains 20 residues. V gave up 3 bases and J gave up 0 bases; unmatched junction bases: 17. The CDR3 nucleotides read TGTGCCTGGAGCCCCCTCCCGACAGGGGGCCTTCGCCTAGCCAAAAACATTCAGTACTTC. It specifies CAWSPLPTGGLRLAKNIQYF.

The CDR3 nucleotides are TGTGCCAGCAGCGTAGCTACTGGGCTAGCGGGGGACGAGCAGTACTTC. It specifies CASSVATGLAGDEQYF. This chain joins TRBV9 and TRBJ2-7; TRBD2 matches at 10 bases. CDR1 is SGDLS, CDR2 YYNGEE, per germline. Germline trimming cut 0 bases from V and 5 bases from J; bases unmatched to any gene: 8. The CDR3 sequence is 16 residues long.

The chain has TRBV2 and TRBJ2-3; D gene uncertain. V was pared by 4 bases and J by 8 bases, with 10 bases between. Germline lookup yields CDR1 SNHLY and CDR2 FYNNEI. The CDR3 runs 12 residues. CDR3 in DNA: TGTGCCAGCAGTGGGGCCTCGGGTACGCAGTATTTT. It translates to CASSGASGTQYF.